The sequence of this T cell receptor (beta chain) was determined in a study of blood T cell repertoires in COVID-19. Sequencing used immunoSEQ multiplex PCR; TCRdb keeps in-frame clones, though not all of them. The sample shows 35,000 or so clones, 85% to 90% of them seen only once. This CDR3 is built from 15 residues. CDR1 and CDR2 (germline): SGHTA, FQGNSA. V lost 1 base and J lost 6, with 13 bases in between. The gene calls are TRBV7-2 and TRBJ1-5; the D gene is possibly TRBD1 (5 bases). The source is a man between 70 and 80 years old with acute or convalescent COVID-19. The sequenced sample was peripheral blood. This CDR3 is CASSLVSGGFQPQHF. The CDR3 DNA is TGTGCCAGCAGCTTAGTTTCGGGGGGGTTTCAGCCCCAGCATTTT. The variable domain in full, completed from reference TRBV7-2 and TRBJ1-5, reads GAGVSQSPSNKVTEKGKDVELRCDPISGHTALYWYRQSLGQGLEFLIYFQGNSAPDKSGLPSDRFSAERTGGSVSTLTIQRTQQEDSAVYLCASSLVSGGFQPQHFGDGTRLSIL.